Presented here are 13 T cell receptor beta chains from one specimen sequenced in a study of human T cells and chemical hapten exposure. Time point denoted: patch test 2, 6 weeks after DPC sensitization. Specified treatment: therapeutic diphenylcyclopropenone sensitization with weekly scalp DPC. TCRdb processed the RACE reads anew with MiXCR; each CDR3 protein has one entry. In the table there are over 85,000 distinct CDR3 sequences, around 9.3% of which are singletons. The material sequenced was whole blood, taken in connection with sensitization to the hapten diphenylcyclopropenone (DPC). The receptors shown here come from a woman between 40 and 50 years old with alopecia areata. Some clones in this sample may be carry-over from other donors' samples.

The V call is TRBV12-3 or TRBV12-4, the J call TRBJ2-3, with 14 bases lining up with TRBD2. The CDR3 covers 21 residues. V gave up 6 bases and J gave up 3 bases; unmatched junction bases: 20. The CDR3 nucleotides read TGTGCCAGCAGCACTTTATCCCTTTTTGGGGGACTAGCGGGAGAGACAGATACGCAGTATTTT. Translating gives CASSTLSLFGGLAGETDTQYF.

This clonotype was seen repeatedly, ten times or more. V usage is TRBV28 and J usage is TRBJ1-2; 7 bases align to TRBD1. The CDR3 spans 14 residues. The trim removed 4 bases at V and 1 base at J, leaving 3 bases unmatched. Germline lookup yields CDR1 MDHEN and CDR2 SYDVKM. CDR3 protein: CASSSQGVNYGYTF. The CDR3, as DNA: TGTGCCAGCAGTTCTCAGGGGGTTAACTATGGCTACACCTTC.

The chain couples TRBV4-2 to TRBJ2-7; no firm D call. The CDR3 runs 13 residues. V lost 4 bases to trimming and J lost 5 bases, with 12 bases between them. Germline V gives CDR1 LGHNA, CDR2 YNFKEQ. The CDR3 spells CASSPSTGDEQYF. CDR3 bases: TGTGCCAGCAGCCCCTCAACTGGGGACGAGCAGTACTTC.

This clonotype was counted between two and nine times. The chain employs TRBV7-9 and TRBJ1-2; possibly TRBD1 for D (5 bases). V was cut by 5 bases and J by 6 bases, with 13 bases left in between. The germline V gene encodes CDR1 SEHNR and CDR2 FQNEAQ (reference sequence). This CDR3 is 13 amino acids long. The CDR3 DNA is TGTGCCAGCAGCCAGTTGGGGACTGATGGCTACACCTTC. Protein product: CASSQLGTDGYTF.

The CDR3 here is CASSPAGQLAKNIQYF. Written as DNA, the CDR3 is TGTGCCAGCAGCCCAGCGGGGCAGCTAGCCAAAAACATTCAGTACTTC. The chain links TRBV3-1 to TRBJ2-4; 7 bases match TRBD2. Germline V gene sequence: CDR1 LGHDT, CDR2 YNNKEL (reference sequence). CDR3 length: 16 residues. The V and J ends lost 4 bases and 0 bases, in that order; junction bases with no gene match: 6.

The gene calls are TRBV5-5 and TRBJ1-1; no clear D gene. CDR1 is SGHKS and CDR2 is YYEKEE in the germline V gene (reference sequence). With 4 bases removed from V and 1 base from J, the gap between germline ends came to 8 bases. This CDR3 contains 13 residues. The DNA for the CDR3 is TGTGCCAGCAGCAGGGCGGGGAACACTGAAGCTTTCTTT. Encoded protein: CASSRAGNTEAFF.

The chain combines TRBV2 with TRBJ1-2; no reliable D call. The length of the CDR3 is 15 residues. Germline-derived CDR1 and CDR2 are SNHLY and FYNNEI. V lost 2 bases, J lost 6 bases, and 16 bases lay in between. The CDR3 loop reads CASSELAPPRHGYTF. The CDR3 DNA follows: TGTGCCAGCAGTGAATTGGCTCCCCCAAGGCATGGCTACACCTTC.

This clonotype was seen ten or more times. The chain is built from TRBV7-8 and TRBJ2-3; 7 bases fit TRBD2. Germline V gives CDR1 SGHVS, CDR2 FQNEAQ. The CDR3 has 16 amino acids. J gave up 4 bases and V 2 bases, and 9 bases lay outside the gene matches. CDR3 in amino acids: CASSLHWGGSADTQYF. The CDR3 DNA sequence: TGTGCCAGCAGCTTACACTGGGGCGGGAGCGCAGATACGCAGTATTTT.

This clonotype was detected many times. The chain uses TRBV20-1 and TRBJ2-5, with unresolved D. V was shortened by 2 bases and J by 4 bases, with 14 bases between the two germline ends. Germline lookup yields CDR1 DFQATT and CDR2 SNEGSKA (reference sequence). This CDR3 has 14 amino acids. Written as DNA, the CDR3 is TGCAGTGCTAGACCACCGCAGGCCGGAGAGACCCAGTACTTC. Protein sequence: CSARPPQAGETQYF.

The CDR3 reads CSARTGSYEQYF. The CDR3 DNA reads TGCAGTGCTAGAACCGGCTCCTACGAGCAGTACTTC. J is TRBJ2-7 and V is TRBV20-1; no reliable D call. The CDR3 spans 12 residues. V was pared by 2 bases and J by 0 bases, with 5 bases between. The germline gives CDR1 DFQATT, CDR2 SNEGSKA (reference sequence).

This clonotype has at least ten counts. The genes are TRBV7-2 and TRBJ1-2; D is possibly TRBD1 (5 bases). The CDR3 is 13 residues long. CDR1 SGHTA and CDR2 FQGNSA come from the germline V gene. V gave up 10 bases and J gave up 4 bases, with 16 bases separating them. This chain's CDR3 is CAKSGDRGYGYTF. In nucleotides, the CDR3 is TGTGCCAAGTCGGGGGATCGAGGCTATGGCTACACCTTC.

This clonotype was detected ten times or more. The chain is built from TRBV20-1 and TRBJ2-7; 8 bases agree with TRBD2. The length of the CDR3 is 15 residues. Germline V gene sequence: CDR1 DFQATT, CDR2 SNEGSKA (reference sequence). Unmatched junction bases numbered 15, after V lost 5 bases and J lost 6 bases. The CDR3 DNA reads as TGCAGTGCTTCCCCGGGTCCCAGGCTAGCGGGCGAGCAGTACTTC. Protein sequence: CSASPGPRLAGEQYF.

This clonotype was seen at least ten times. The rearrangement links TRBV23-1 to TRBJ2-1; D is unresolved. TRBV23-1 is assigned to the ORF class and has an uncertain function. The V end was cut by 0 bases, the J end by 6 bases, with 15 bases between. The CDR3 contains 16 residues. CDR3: CASSQSLRSVLNEQFF. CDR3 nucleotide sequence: TGCGCCAGCAGTCAATCCCTGCGCTCCGTCCTCAATGAGCAGTTCTTC.